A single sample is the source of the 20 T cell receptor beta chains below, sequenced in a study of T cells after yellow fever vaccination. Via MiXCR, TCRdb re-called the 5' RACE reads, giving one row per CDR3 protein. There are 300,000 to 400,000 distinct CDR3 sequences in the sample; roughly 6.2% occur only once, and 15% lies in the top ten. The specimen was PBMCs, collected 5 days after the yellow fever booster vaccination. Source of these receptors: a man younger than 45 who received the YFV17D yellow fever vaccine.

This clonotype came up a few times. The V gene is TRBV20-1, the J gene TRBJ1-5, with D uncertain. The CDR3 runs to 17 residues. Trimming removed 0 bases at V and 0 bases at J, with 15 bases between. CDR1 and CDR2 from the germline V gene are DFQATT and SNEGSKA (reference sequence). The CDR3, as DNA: TGCAGTGCTAGAGATAGCGGCGCCCCCGGTAGCAATCAGCCCCAGCATTTT. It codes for CSARDSGAPGSNQPQHF.

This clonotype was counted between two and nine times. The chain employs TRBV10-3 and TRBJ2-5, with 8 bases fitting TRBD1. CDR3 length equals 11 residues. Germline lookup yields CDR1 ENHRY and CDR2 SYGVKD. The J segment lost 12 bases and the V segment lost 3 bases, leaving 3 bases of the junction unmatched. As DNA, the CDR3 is TGTGCCATCAGTGAAGGACAGGGAAAGTACTTC. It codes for CAISEGQGKYF.

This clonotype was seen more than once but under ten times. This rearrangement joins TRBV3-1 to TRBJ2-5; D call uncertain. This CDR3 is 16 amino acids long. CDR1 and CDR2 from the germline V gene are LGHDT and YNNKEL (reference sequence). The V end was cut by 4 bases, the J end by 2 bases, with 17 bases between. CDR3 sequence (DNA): TGTGCCAGCAGCCTCCGTGGTCCAGTACAACAAGAGACCCAGTACTTC. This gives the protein CASSLRGPVQQETQYF.

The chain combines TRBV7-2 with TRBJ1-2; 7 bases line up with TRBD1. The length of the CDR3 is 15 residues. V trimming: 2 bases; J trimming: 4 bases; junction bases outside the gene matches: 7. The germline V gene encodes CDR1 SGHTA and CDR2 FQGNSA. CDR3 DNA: TGTGCCAGCAGCTTACGAGGAGGGGGCACCTATGGCTACACCTTC. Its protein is CASSLRGGGTYGYTF.

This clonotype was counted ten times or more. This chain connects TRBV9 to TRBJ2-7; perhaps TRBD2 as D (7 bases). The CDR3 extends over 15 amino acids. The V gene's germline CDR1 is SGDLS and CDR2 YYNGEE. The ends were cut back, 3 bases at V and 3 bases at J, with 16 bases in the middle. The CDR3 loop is CASSGREGVFYEQYF. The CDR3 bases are TGTGCCAGCAGCGGCAGGGAGGGGGTTTTCTACGAGCAGTACTTC.

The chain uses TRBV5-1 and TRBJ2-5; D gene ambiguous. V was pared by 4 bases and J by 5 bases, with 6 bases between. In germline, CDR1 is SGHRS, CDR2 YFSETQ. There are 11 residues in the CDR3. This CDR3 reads CASSKEETQYF. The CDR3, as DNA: TGCGCCAGCAGCAAGGAGGAGACCCAGTACTTC.

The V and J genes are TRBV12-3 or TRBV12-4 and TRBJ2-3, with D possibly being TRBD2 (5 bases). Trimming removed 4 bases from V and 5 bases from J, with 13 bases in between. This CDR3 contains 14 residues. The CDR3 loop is CASSSGGGGDTQYF. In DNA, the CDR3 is TGTGCCAGCAGTTCGGGCGGAGGAGGAGATACGCAGTATTTT.

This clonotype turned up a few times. The CDR3 here is CSARGGKGTYNEQFF. The CDR3 coding sequence is TGCAGCGCGAGGGGAGGAAAGGGGACCTACAATGAGCAGTTCTTC. The chain employs TRBV29-1 and TRBJ2-1; a weak D match, TRBD2 (6 bases). V lost 7 bases and J lost 2, with 18 bases in between. Germline V lookup: CDR1 SQVTM, CDR2 ANQGSEA. The CDR3 is 15 residues long.

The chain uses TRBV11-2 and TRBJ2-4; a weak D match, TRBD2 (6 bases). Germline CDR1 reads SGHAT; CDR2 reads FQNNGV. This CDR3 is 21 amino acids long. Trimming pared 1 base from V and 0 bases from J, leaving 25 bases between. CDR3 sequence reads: CASSLVSFSGTPNVAKNIQYF. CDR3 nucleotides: TGTGCCAGCAGCTTAGTCTCATTTTCGGGGACTCCAAACGTAGCCAAAAACATTCAGTACTTC.

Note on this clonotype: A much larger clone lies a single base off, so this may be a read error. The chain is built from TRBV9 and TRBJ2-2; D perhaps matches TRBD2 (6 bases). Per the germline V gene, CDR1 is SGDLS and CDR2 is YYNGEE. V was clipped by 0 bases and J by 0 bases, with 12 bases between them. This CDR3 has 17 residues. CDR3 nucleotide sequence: TGTGCCAGCAGCGTAGTGGCGGACTACTCGAACACCGGGGAGCTGTTTTTT. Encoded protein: CASSVVADYSNTGELFF.

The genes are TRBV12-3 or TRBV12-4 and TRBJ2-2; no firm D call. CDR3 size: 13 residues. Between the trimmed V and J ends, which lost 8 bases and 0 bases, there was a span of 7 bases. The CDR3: CASVQANTGELFF. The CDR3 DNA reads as TGTGCCAGCGTACAAGCGAACACCGGGGAGCTGTTTTTT.

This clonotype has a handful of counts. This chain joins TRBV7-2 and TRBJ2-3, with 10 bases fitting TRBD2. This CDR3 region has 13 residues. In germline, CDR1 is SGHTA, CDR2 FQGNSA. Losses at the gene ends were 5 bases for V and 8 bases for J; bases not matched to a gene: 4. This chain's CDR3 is CASSPSGGATQYF. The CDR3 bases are TGTGCCAGCAGCCCGAGCGGGGGGGCTACGCAGTATTTT.

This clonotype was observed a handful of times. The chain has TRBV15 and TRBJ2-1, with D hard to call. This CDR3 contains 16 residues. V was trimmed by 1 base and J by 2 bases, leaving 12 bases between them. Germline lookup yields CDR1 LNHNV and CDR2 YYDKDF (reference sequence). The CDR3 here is CATSRGGNMPYNEQFF. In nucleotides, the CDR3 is TGTGCCACCAGCAGAGGTGGGAATATGCCCTACAATGAGCAGTTCTTC.

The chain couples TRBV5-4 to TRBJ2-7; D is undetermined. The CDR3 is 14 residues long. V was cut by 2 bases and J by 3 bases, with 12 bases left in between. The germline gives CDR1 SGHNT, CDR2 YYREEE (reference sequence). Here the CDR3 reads CASSFSTESYEQYF. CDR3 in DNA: TGTGCCAGCAGCTTTTCGACGGAAAGCTACGAGCAGTACTTC.

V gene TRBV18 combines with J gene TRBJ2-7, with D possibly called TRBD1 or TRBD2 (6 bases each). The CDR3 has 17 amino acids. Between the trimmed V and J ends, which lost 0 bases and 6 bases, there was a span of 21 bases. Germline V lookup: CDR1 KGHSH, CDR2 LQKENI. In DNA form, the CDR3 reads TGTGCCAGCTCACCACCGGGGGCTGTAGCGCGGAGGGGCGAGCAGTACTTC. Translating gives CASSPPGAVARRGEQYF.

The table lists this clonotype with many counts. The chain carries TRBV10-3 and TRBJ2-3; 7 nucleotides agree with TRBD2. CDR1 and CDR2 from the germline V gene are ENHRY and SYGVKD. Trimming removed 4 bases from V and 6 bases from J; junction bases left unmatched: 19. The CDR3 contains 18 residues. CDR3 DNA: TGTGCCATCAGTGGCCCAGGGAGTAGCGGGTCCAGGCGGGATACGCAGTATTTT. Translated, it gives CAISGPGSSGSRRDTQYF.

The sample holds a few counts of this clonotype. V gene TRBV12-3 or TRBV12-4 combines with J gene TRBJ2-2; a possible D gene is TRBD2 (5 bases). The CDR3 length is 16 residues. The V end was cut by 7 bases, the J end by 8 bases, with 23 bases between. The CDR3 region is CASTLPTNRRRGELFF. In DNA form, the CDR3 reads TGTGCCAGCACCCTACCAACGAATAGGAGGAGAGGGGAGCTGTTTTTT.

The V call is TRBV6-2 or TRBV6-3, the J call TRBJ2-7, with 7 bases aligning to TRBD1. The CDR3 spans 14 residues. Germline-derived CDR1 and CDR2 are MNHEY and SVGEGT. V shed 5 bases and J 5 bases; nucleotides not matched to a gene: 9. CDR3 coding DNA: TGTGCCAGCAGTGCCCCAGGGGGACAACACGAGCAGTACTTC. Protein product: CASSAPGGQHEQYF.

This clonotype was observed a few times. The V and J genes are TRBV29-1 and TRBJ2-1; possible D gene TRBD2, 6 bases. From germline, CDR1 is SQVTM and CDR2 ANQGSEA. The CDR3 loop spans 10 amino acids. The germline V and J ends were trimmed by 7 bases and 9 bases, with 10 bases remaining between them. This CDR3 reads CSGGEAEQFF. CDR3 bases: TGCAGCGGGGGGGAAGCTGAGCAGTTCTTC.

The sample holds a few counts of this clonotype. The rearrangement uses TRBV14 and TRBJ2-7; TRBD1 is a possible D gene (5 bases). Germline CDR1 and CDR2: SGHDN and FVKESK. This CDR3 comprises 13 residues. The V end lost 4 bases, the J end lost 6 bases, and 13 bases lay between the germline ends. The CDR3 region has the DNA TGTGCCAGCAGCCTCTATTGGGGCGGCGAGCAGTACTTC. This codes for CASSLYWGGEQYF.